A single TCR beta chain is shown here with its context. Its matching antigen is unknown. This entry comes from a study of cytomegalovirus exposure and HLA in healthy donors. Study in general: The roughly 130 validation repertoires used the same platform as the roughly 700 first-cohort repertoires (as reported by a later analysis). Study-wide results and caveats: It was reportedly the case that the classifier diagnosed cytomegalovirus status with high specificity and sensitivity.

The roughly 120-subject validation cohort, separate from the 666-subject first cohort, included the donors. Germline V gene data show CDR1 as SGHRS and CDR2 as YFSETQ. The CDR3 runs 15 residues. V was clipped by 0 bases and J by 5 bases, with 14 bases between them. The data were produced by immunoSEQ multiplex PCR, yet TCRdb's version contains in-frame clones alone and is incomplete. This table holds some 150,000 clones, 88% found once. This rearrangement joins TRBV5-1 to TRBJ1-1; D remains ambiguous. The clonotype was recovered from a man in his late teens or twenties in good health and CMV-seronegative. The sequencing sample was made of PBMCs. CDR3 sequence: CASSLEGRGLTEAFF. CDR3 DNA sequence: TGCGCCAGCAGCTTGGAAGGTAGAGGGCTAACTGAAGCTTTCTTT.